This T cell receptor beta chain was captured by sequencing in a study of T cell repertoires and HLA-DP antigens. Sequencing was performed with immunoSEQ multiplex PCR; in TCRdb, only in-frame clones are kept and a portion is missing. This table has fewer than 95,000 clones, about 89% appearing once. A single count supports this clone. Its antigen remains unidentified. Germline CDR1 SGHTA, CDR2 FQGNSA. The CDR3 spans 15 residues. Sequenced input: CD4+ T cells from PBMCs. The clonotype was recovered from a man aged 45-65 years in good health and CMV-seronegative. The chain is built from TRBV7-2 and TRBJ2-5; a weak D match, TRBD2 (6 bases). The J call may be in error: the DNA end matches TRBJ2-7 better. The CDR3 spells CASSSVEEGIYEQYF. CDR3 DNA sequence: TGTGCCAGCAGCTCGGTGGAGGAGGGGATCTACGAGCAGTACTTC.